A selection of T cell receptor beta chains follows, all from one sample in a study of blood T cell repertoires in COVID-19. Assay used: immunoSEQ multiplex PCR; TCRdb lists only in-frame clones, some missing. The sample lists under 300,000 clones; roughly 80% were seen once. Sequenced sample: peripheral blood. These receptors were collected from a woman aged 18-29 years with acute or convalescent COVID-19. The CDR3 runs from the conserved cysteine through the conserved F or W. A D gene is named only where the DNA matches it firmly. A clone size is listed for some rows: how often the clone was seen (once, few, many), or a class if it is expanded.

CDR3 DNA,CDR3 protein,clone size,V gene,D gene,J gene
TGTGCCAGCAGTTCAACAGGGCGCGGGAGCATATCTAATACGCAGTATTTT,CASSSTGRGSISNTQYF,-,TRBV25-1,-,TRBJ2-3
TGTGCCAGCAGCCCCGACTGGCTAGCGGGATCCGGGGAGCTGTTTTTT,CASSPDWLAGSGELFF,-,TRBV9,TRBD2,TRBJ2-2
TGCAGCGTTGATTCCTTGGGGAGTGGCTACACCTTC,CSVDSLGSGYTF,-,TRBV29-1,-,TRBJ1-2
TGCGCCAGCAGCTTGGTCCGGGGGGGACTAGCGGACAATGAGCAGTTCTTC,CASSLVRGGLADNEQFF,-,TRBV5-1,TRBD2,TRBJ2-1
TGTGCCATCAGTGATTTGGCGGGAGTGGGTAATGAGCAGTTCTTC,CAISDLAGVGNEQFF,-,TRBV10-3,TRBD2,TRBJ2-1
TGTGCCAGCAGTGACAGGGTTGACACGGATACGCAGTATTTT,CASSDRVDTDTQYF,once,TRBV6-1,-,TRBJ2-3
TGTGCCAGCAGCTTAGAAACGGCCGGGGAGCTGTTTTTT,CASSLETAGELFF,once,TRBV7-6,-,TRBJ2-2
TGTGCCAGCAACTACCAAACAGGGGACTACGAGCAGTACTTC,CASNYQTGDYEQYF,-,TRBV13,TRBD1,TRBJ2-7
TGTGCCAGCAGCTTAGGAATTGCGGGGGGATATGGCTACACCTTC,CASSLGIAGGYGYTF,-,TRBV7-9,-,TRBJ1-2
TGTGCCAGCAGCTCTCCTAGCGTAGGGAACATTCAGTACTTC,CASSSPSVGNIQYF,-,TRBV7-9,-,TRBJ2-4
TGTGCCAGCAGTGAAGACAGGGGCTCGAGCACCGGGGAGCTGTTTTTT,CASSEDRGSSTGELFF,few,TRBV2,TRBD1,TRBJ2-2
TGTGCCAGCAGACTGACAGGGGAGGGCTATAATTCACCCCTCCACTTT,CASRLTGEGYNSPLHF,-,TRBV5-6,TRBD1,TRBJ1-6
TGTGCCAGCAGTCCGGGTGGGAACTATGGCTACACCTTC,CASSPGGNYGYTF,-,TRBV27,-,TRBJ1-2
TGTGCCAGCAGTTTAGTAGTGGGTCACGACAGGGGGCTCGGTGGCTACACCTTC,CASSLVVGHDRGLGGYTF,-,TRBV27,TRBD1,TRBJ1-2
TGTGCCAGCAGCAATGGGGGCCCCTACGAGCAGTACTTC,CASSNGGPYEQYF,-,TRBV21-1,-,TRBJ2-7
TGTGCCAGCAGTTCCAGTAGACGGACTAATAGCAATCAGCCCCAGCATTTT,CASSSSRRTNSNQPQHF,-,TRBV6-2/TRBV6-3,-,TRBJ1-5
TGTGCCAGCAGCTCGATAGCGGGATCGGGGTATACGCAGTATTTT,CASSSIAGSGYTQYF,-,TRBV7-2,TRBD2,TRBJ2-3
TGTGCCAGTAGTATAGGAGGACAGGGGAATCAGCCCCAGCATTTT,CASSIGGQGNQPQHF,-,TRBV19,TRBD1,TRBJ1-5
TGTGCCAGCAGTTTTAGCGCTTATTCCTACGAGCAGTACTTC,CASSFSAYSYEQYF,-,TRBV27,-,TRBJ2-7
TGTGCCAGCAGTCCTTTGACTGCAACTAATGAAAAACTGTTTTTT,CASSPLTATNEKLFF,-,TRBV6-5,-,TRBJ1-4
TGTGCCAGCAGCAAAAAACAAGGGGGCCCCTACGAGCAGTACTTC,CASSKKQGGPYEQYF,-,TRBV3-1/TRBV3-2,TRBD1,TRBJ2-7
TGTGCCAGCAGTTCTCCGGTCGAAGCGAGATATAGCGGGAGGGCCGGGAGTGAGCAGTTCTTC,CASSSPVEARYSGRAGSEQFF,-,TRBV28,TRBD2,TRBJ2-1
TGCGCCAGCAGCCGGGACAGGGGAGAGACCCAGTACTTC,CASSRDRGETQYF,once,TRBV4-3,TRBD1,TRBJ2-5
TGCAGCGGCGGGAATGAAAAACTGTTTTTT,CSGGNEKLFF,-,TRBV29-1,-,TRBJ1-4
TGTGCCAGCAGTTTCGGGAGGTCTAATGAAAAACTGTTTTTT,CASSFGRSNEKLFF,-,TRBV28,-,TRBJ1-4
TGTGCCAGCAGTGGAAGCGGGCCCGGATTCTCGGGGCAGTACTTC,CASSGSGPGFSGQYF,-,TRBV7-9,-,TRBJ2-7
TGTGCCAGCAGCTTAGTGGGGGAGGGTGAGACCCAGTACTTC,CASSLVGEGETQYF,-,TRBV11-2,TRBD2,TRBJ2-5